The 9 T cell receptor beta chains below come from one sample, sequenced in a study of HIV-infected patients and healthy controls. TCRdb re-called the 5' RACE reads with MiXCR, one entry per CDR3 protein. This sample has tens of thousands of distinct CDR3 sequences; 16% occur once, and the top ten carry approximately 5.2%. Sample: CD4+ T cells from blood. The receptors here all came from a human donor in good health.

Notes on this clonotype: The junction departs from the called germline gene at one end, perhaps through a read error. V is TRBV5-4 and J is TRBJ2-7; TRBD1 or TRBD2 may be the D gene (5 bases each). This CDR3 is 13 amino acids long. Germline values: CDR1 SGHNT, CDR2 YYREEE (reference sequence). The CDR3, as DNA: TGTGCCAGCAGCTTGGGGGGGAGCGGACGCAAGTGCTTC. The encoded protein is CASSLGGSGRKCF.

As DNA, the CDR3 is TGTGCCAGCTTGAGACCGGGACAGGGTCTGTCGGGTACCTTC. Translated, it gives CASLRPGQGLSGTF. This chain joins TRBV2 and TRBJ1-2; 9 bases agree with TRBD1. The length of the CDR3 is 14 residues. Germline lookup yields CDR1 SNHLY and CDR2 FYNNEI. The V gene end was trimmed by 8 bases and the J gene end by 14 bases; junction bases not matched to a gene: 18.

There are many counts of this clonotype. The chain uses TRBV24-1 and TRBJ2-5; TRBD1 might be the D (6 bases). The CDR3 is made up of 15 amino acids. V was cut by 7 bases and J by 4 bases, with 18 bases left in between. CDR1 KGHDR and CDR2 SFDVKD come from the germline V gene. CDR3 protein: CATSLPGQGTETQYF. The CDR3 nucleotides are TGTGCCACCAGCCTCCCGGGGCAGGGGACAGAGACCCAGTACTTC.

The chain joins TRBV7-6 to TRBJ2-1; a weak D match, TRBD1 (5 bases). Trimming pared 8 bases from V and 3 bases from J, leaving 14 bases between. Germline loops: CDR1 SGHVS, CDR2 FNYEAQ. The CDR3 sequence is 14 residues long. The CDR3 DNA is TGTGCCAGCGGGTTGGGGCGAAGCTACAATGAGCAGTTCTTC. This translates into CASGLGRSYNEQFF.

This clonotype was seen at least ten times. J is TRBJ2-3 and V is TRBV11-1; the match to TRBD2 covers 8 bases. The CDR3 covers 16 residues. CDR1 SGHAT and CDR2 FQDESV come from the germline V gene (reference sequence). The V and J ends lost 4 bases and 5 bases, in that order; junction bases with no gene match: 11. The CDR3 DNA sequence: TGTGCCAGCAGCTCCCCCCACGGGGGGGCTGAAGATACGCAGTATTTT. This codes for CASSSPHGGAEDTQYF. Filled out from reference TRBV11-1 and TRBJ2-3, the complete variable domain reads EAEVAQSPRYKITEKSQAVAFWCDPISGHATLYWYRQILGQGPELLVQFQDESVVDDSQLPKDRFSAERLKGVDSTLKIQPAELGDSAMYLCASSSPHGGAEDTQYFGPGTRLTVL.

The CDR3 here is CASSPPSADSLSGNTIYF. CDR3 nucleotide sequence: TGTGCCAGCTCACCACCCTCCGCAGACAGTCTCTCTGGAAACACCATATATTTT. This chain links TRBV18 with TRBJ1-3; perhaps TRBD1 as D (5 bases). Looked up from germline, CDR1 is KGHSH and CDR2 is LQKENI. V was shortened by 0 bases and J by 0 bases, with 15 bases between the two germline ends. This CDR3 comprises 18 residues.

The chain has TRBV6-2 or TRBV6-3 and TRBJ2-1, with 8 bases identical to TRBD2. This CDR3 is 15 amino acids long. Per the germline V gene, CDR1 is MNHEY and CDR2 is SVGEGT. J gave up 4 bases and V 4 bases, and 6 bases lay outside the gene matches. The CDR3 loop is CASSSSGSGYNEQFF. CDR3 DNA: TGTGCCAGCAGTTCCAGCGGGAGCGGGTACAATGAGCAGTTCTTC.

Of note for this clonotype: An end of the junction does not agree with germline; a read error may underlie this. The V gene is TRBV28, the J gene TRBJ1-4; D remains ambiguous. CDR3 length: 12 residues. Germline CDR1 and CDR2: MDHEN and SYDVKM. The CDR3 spells CACSSVGEKLFF. DNA for the CDR3: TGTGCCTGCAGTTCCGTAGGAGAAAAACTGTTTTTT.

This clonotype has a count of ten or more. The chain combines TRBV7-6 with TRBJ2-5; D unresolved. This CDR3 is 14 amino acids long. Germline CDR1 and CDR2: SGHVS and FNYEAQ. The ends were cut back, 5 bases at V and 4 bases at J, with 14 bases in the middle. In nucleotides, the CDR3 is TGTGCCAGCAGCCCGGAACAGTTTGTAGAGACCCAGTACTTC. Amino acids: CASSPEQFVETQYF.